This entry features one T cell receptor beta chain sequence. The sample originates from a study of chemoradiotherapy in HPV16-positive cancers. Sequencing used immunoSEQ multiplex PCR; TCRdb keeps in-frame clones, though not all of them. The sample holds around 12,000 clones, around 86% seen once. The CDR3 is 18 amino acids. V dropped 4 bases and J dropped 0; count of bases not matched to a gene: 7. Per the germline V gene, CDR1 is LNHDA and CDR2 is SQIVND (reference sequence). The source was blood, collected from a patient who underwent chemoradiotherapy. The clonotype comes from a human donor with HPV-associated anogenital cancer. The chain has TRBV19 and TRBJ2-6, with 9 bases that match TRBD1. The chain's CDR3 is CASSTLTGGASGANVLTF. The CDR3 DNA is TGTGCCAGTAGTACCTTGACAGGGGGTGCCTCTGGGGCCAACGTCCTGACTTTC.